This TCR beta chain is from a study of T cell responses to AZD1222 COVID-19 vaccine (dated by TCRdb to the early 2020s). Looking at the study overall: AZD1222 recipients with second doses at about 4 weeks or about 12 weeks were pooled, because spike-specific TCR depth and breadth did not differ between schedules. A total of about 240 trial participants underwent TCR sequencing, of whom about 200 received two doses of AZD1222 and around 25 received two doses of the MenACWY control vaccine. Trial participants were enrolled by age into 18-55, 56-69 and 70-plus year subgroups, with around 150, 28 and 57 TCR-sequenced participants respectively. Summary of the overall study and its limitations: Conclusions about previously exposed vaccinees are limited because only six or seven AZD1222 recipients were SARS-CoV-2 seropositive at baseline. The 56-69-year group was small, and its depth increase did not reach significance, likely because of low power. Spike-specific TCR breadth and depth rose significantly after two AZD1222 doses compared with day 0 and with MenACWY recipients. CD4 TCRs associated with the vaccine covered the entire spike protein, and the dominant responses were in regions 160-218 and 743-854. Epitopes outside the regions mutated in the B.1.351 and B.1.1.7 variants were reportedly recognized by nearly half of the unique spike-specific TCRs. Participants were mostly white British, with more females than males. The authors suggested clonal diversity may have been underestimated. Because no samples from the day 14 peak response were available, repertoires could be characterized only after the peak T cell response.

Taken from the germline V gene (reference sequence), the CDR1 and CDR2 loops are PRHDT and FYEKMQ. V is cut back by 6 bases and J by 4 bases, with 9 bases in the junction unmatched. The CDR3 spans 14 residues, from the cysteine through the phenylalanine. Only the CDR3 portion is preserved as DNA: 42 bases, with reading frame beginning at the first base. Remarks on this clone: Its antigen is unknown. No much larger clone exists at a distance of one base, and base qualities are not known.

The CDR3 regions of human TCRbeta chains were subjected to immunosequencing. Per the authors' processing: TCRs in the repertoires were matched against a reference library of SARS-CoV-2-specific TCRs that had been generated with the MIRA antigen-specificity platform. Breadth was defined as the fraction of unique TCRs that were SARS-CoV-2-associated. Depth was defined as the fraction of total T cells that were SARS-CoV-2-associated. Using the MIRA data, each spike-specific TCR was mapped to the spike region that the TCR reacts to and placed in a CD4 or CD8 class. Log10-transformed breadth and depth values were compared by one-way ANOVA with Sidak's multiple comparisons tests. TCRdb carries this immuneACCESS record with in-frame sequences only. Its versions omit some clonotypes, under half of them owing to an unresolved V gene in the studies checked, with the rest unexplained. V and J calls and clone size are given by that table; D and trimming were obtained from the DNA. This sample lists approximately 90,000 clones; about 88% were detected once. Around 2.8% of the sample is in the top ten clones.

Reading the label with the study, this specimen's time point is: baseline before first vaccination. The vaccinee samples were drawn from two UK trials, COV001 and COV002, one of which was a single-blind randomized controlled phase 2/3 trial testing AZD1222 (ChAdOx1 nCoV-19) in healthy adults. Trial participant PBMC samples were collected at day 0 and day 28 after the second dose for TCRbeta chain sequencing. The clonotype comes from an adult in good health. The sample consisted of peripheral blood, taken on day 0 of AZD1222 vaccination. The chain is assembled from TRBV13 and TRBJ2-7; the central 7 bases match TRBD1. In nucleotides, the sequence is TGTGCCAGCAGTCGCCGGGACAGCCGATACGAGCAGTACTTC. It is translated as CASSRRDSRYEQYF.